These T cell receptor beta chains were read from a single sample in a study of blood T cell repertoires in COVID-19. Using immunoSEQ multiplex PCR, the repertoire was profiled, and TCRdb retains in-frame clones only, with some absent. The sample carries fewer than 200,000 clones, more than 75% recorded once. The sequenced material came from PBMCs or T cells enriched from blood (not recorded which). The receptors were sampled from a woman between 50 and 59 years old who had recovered from COVID-19. CDR3s include the opening cysteine and the closing phenylalanine or tryptophan. Each record gives: clone size, J gene, D gene, CDR3 length, V gene, CDR3 protein, CDR3 DNA. D genes are given only for firm matches. The size of a clone is reported for some rows only, either as once, few or many, or as a class for expanded clones.

NA TRBJ2-2 NA 18 TRBV3-1/TRBV3-2 CASSQDTQGPPNTGELFF TGTGCCAGCAGCCAAGACACTCAGGGGCCTCCGAACACCGGGGAGCTGTTTTTT
few TRBJ2-1 TRBD2 15 TRBV5-1 CASSLGLAGLDEQFF TGCGCCAGCAGCCTGGGACTAGCGGGACTCGATGAGCAGTTCTTC
NA TRBJ2-7 TRBD2 14 TRBV5-1 CASSYPGREGEQYF TGCGCCAGCAGCTACCCGGGGCGGGAGGGCGAGCAGTACTTC
NA TRBJ1-2 NA 12 TRBV11-2 CASSLYGDGYTF TGTGCCAGCAGCCTCTACGGGGATGGCTACACCTTC
NA TRBJ2-3 NA 11 TRBV4-1 CASSQADTQYF TGCGCCAGCAGCCAAGCGGATACGCAGTATTTT
NA TRBJ2-2 NA 17 TRBV25-1 CASSESPPPPNTGELFF TGTGCCAGCAGTGAATCTCCCCCCCCTCCCAACACCGGGGAGCTGTTTTTT
NA TRBJ2-1 NA 13 TRBV19 CASSIMETTEQFF TGTGCCAGTAGTATTATGGAGACTACGGAGCAGTTCTTC
NA TRBJ1-4 TRBD1 17 TRBV19 CASTPNRGSFIWEKLFF TGTGCCAGTACTCCGAACAGGGGGTCCTTTATATGGGAAAAACTGTTTTTT
NA TRBJ2-7 TRBD2 16 TRBV4-2 CASSHGGLAGDYEQYF TGTGCCAGCAGCCATGGTGGACTAGCGGGAGACTACGAGCAGTACTTC
once TRBJ1-5 TRBD1 16 TRBV15 CATSRATGGIIQPQHF TGTGCCACCAGCAGAGCTACAGGGGGCATAATACAGCCCCAGCATTTT
NA TRBJ1-2 TRBD1 16 TRBV5-4 CASSPNGGQGSYGYTF TGTGCCAGCAGCCCAAATGGGGGACAGGGTTCCTATGGCTACACCTTC
NA TRBJ2-4 NA 17 TRBV28 CASSPPGLITPGNIQYF TGTGCCAGCAGCCCGCCGGGACTGATTACTCCTGGAAACATTCAGTACTTC
NA TRBJ1-5 NA 13 TRBV18 CASSPPEGYVQHF TGTGCCAGCTCACCACCGGAGGGATATGTCCAGCATTTT
NA TRBJ2-3 TRBD2 18 TRBV19 CASSRTPGLAGAGDTQYF TGTGCCAGTAGTAGAACACCGGGACTAGCGGGAGCGGGGGATACGCAGTATTTT
NA TRBJ2-5 NA 13 TRBV7-8 CASRSSPSETQYF TGTGCCAGCCGCTCTAGCCCGTCAGAGACCCAGTACTTC
NA TRBJ1-3 NA 13 TRBV2 CASRQETGNTIYF TGTGCCAGCAGGCAGGAAACTGGAAACACCATATATTTT
NA TRBJ2-1 TRBD2 16 TRBV3-1/TRBV3-2 CASSFGLAGPYNEQFF TGTGCCAGCAGCTTCGGACTAGCGGGACCGTACAATGAGCAGTTCTTC
NA TRBJ2-5 TRBD2 18 TRBV14 CASSQGTSGRGRQETQYF TGTGCCAGCAGCCAAGGGACTAGCGGGAGGGGTCGGCAAGAGACCCAGTACTTC
NA TRBJ2-1 TRBD2 15 TRBV10-3 CAISVGTSGYNEQFF TGTGCCATCAGTGTCGGGACTAGCGGTTACAATGAGCAGTTCTTC
NA TRBJ1-2 NA 12 TRBV2 CASRTANYGYTF TGTGCCAGCAGGACAGCTAACTATGGCTACACCTTC
NA TRBJ2-2 NA 17 TRBV27 CASSFRWSGGAGGELFF TGTGCCAGCAGTTTCCGATGGAGCGGAGGCGCCGGCGGGGAGCTGTTTTTT
NA TRBJ1-5 TRBD1 12 TRBV29-1 CSARQGDQPQHF TGCAGCGCCCGACAGGGCGATCAGCCCCAGCATTTT
NA TRBJ1-1 NA 13 TRBV7-9 CASSLGGVTEAFF TGTGCCAGCAGCTTAGGGGGGGTTACTGAAGCTTTCTTT